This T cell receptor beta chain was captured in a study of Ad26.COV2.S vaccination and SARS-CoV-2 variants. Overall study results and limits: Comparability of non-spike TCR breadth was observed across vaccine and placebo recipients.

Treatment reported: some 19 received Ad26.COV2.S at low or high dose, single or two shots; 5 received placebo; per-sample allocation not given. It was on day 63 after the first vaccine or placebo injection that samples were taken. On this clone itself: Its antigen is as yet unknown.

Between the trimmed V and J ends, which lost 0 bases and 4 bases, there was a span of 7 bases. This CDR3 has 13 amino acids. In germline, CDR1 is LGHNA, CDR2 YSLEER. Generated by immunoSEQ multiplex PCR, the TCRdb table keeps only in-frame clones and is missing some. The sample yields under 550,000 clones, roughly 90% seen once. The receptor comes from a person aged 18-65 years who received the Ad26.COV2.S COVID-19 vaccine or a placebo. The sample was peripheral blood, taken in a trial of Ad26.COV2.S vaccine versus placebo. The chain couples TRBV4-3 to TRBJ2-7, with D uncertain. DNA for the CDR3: TGCGCCAGCAGCCAAGATAATGGGTACGAGCAGTACTTC. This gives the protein CASSQDNGYEQYF.